This TCR beta chain is from a study of blood T cell repertoires in COVID-19. For the study at large: In each case, the material was cDNA or gDNA derived from T cells, B-cell-depleted T cells, or PBMCs.

Germline assignment: CDR1 MDHEN and CDR2 SYDVKM. This CDR3 spans 14 amino acids. The trim removed 5 bases at V and 8 bases at J, leaving 7 bases unmatched. Participant-reported clinical history was the basis for cohort assignment. In the authors' workflow: Estimation of nucleated cell counts relied on the amplification of reference gene primers. Sequencing used immunoSEQ multiplex PCR; TCRdb keeps in-frame clones, though not all of them. V and J calls and clone size are copied from that table; D and trimming were computed from the DNA. The repertoire holds some 430,000 clones, with 90% as singletons. The rearrangement joins TRBV28 to TRBJ2-1; 9 bases agree with TRBD1. Sequences were obtained from PBMCs or T cells enriched from blood (not recorded which). The receptor's source is a man aged 18 to 30 who had recovered from COVID-19. The CDR3 DNA sequence: TGTGCCAGCAGTAGGGGACAGGGTAAACATGAGCAGTTCTTC. Residues: CASSRGQGKHEQFF.